A selection of T cell receptor beta chains follows, all from one sample in a study of T cell repertoires in cytomegalovirus infection. A single record per CDR3 protein comes from TCRdb applying MiXCR to the reads. This sample yields roughly 500,000 distinct CDR3 sequences, of which about 11% are seen a single time; around 9.6% belongs to the top ten. Sequences were obtained from PBMCs. These receptors originate from a human donor in good health (CMV status not recorded). Some clones in this sample may be carry-over from other donors' samples. Each CDR3 is given with its conserved first and last residue. The D gene is left open where the match is weak. A row's size may be missing; if present it is once, few, many or a size class.

V	size	D	J	CDR3	DNA
TRBV28	many	TRBD2	TRBJ2-1	CASSLWGGRTSYNEQFF	TGTGCCAGCAGTTTATGGGGCGGGAGAACGTCCTACAATGAGCAGTTCTTC
TRBV25-1	few	.	TRBJ2-7	CATQGSPYEQYF	TGTGCCACGCAGGGGTCTCCCTACGAGCAGTACTTC
TRBV29-1	.	.	TRBJ1-1	CSVASDRLNTEAFF	TGCAGCGTGGCCTCTGACAGACTGAACACTGAAGCTTTCTTT
TRBV11-2	.	.	TRBJ1-5	CASSLYGESNQPQHF	TGTGCCAGCAGCTTATATGGCGAAAGCAATCAGCCCCAGCATTTT
TRBV12-3/TRBV12-4	many	.	TRBJ2-2	CASSTSTGELFF	TGTGCCAGCAGTACATCCACCGGGGAGCTGTTTTTT
TRBV20-1	.	.	TRBJ1-5	CSARVPGISNQPQHF	TGCAGTGCTAGGGTACCCGGAATCAGCAATCAGCCCCAGCATTTT
TRBV6-6	many	.	TRBJ1-6	CASSYSAGGGEGSPLHF	TGTGCCAGCAGTTACTCCGCTGGGGGGGGCGAAGGTTCACCCCTCCACTTT
TRBV18	few	TRBD1	TRBJ2-7	CASSADRGATLPAIYEQYF	TGTGCCAGCTCAGCGGACAGGGGGGCTACCTTACCCGCAATTTACGAGCAGTACTTC
TRBV28	few	.	TRBJ1-2	CASSAQDRASYGYTF	TGTGCCAGCAGTGCCCAGGATAGGGCCAGCTATGGCTACACCTTC
TRBV20-1	few	TRBD1	TRBJ2-7	CSARYDRDSLLRVQYF	TGCAGTGCACGCTACGATCGGGACAGTCTCCTACGGGTGCAGTACTTC
TRBV19	many	.	TRBJ2-7	CASSIAGFNYEQYF	TGTGCCAGTAGTATCGCGGGGTTTAACTACGAGCAGTACTTC
TRBV29-1	many	.	TRBJ2-2	CSVVRGMVGELFF	TGCAGCGTTGTCAGGGGTATGGTCGGGGAGCTGTTTTTT
TRBV2	many	.	TRBJ2-5	CATRGEGLQTQYF	TGTGCCACCAGGGGAGAGGGGCTACAGACCCAGTACTTC
TRBV10-3	many	.	TRBJ2-7	CAISEKTEKYEQYF	TGTGCCATCAGTGAGAAAACCGAGAAGTACGAGCAGTACTTC
TRBV6-5	.	.	TRBJ2-7	CASRASLRLARGEQYF	TGTGCCAGCAGAGCTTCCCTTAGGCTAGCCAGAGGCGAGCAGTACTTC
TRBV6-2/TRBV6-3	many	.	TRBJ1-3	CASRASGSSGNTIYF	TGTGCCAGCAGAGCGAGTGGGAGCTCTGGAAACACCATATATTTT
TRBV9	few	TRBD2	TRBJ2-1	CASSVYGLAGINEQFF	TGTGCCAGCAGCGTTTACGGACTAGCGGGGATCAATGAGCAGTTCTTC
TRBV7-6	many	.	TRBJ1-1	CASIPLLEQGTEAFF	TGTGCCAGCATCCCACTGCTGGAGCAGGGCACTGAAGCTTTCTTT
TRBV28	many	TRBD2	TRBJ2-3	CASSSHRDGGRFGTQYF	TGTGCCAGCAGTTCCCACAGGGATGGCGGGAGGTTTGGTACGCAGTATTTT
TRBV19	few	TRBD2	TRBJ2-1	CASSMTSGNEQFF	TGTGCCAGTAGTATGACTAGCGGTAATGAGCAGTTCTTC
TRBV20-1	.	.	TRBJ2-2	CSALQGNTGELFF	TGCAGTGCTCTACAGGGAAACACCGGGGAGCTGTTTTTT
TRBV7-4	.	.	TRBJ1-5	CASSRGASGQPQHF	TGTGCCAGCAGCCGCGGGGCCTCCGGTCAGCCCCAGCATTTT
TRBV2	.	TRBD1	TRBJ2-7	CASSYFRDRADEQYF	TGTGCCAGCAGCTACTTCCGGGACAGGGCCGACGAGCAGTACTTC
TRBV29-1	many	.	TRBJ2-1	CSVEVPSSSEQFF	TGCAGCGTTGAGGTCCCTAGCAGCAGTGAGCAGTTCTTC
TRBV13	many	.	TRBJ1-6	CASMNSGSYNSPLHF	TGTGCCAGCATGAATTCGGGATCCTATAATTCACCCCTCCACTTT
TRBV11-2	.	TRBD1	TRBJ1-3	CASSLTGAVNTIYF	TGTGCCAGCAGTCTGACAGGGGCTGTAAACACCATATATTTT
TRBV5-5	many	.	TRBJ2-5	CASSFRRVAETQYF	TGTGCCAGCAGCTTTCGGAGGGTAGCAGAGACCCAGTACTTC
TRBV11-2	few	TRBD2	TRBJ2-3	CASGGDLTDTQYF	TGTGCCAGCGGGGGGGACCTCACAGATACGCAGTATTTT
TRBV27	.	.	TRBJ1-2	CASTPTGHYGYTF	TGTGCCAGCACCCCGACAGGCCACTATGGCTACACCTTC
TRBV27	.	TRBD1	TRBJ1-6	CASSSRTGAEGSPLHF	TGTGCCAGCAGTTCCCGGACAGGGGCGGAGGGTTCACCCCTCCACTTT
TRBV28	many	.	TRBJ2-1	CASSLPYGGRNEQFF	TGTGCCAGCAGTCTCCCATATGGAGGGAGAAATGAGCAGTTCTTC
TRBV6-2/TRBV6-3	.	TRBD1	TRBJ1-5	CASRELGQRHQPQHF	TGTGCCAGCAGGGAGCTGGGACAGAGACATCAGCCCCAGCATTTT
TRBV7-9	many	TRBD1	TRBJ2-2	CASSRYRGRAGELFF	TGTGCCAGCAGCCGCTACAGGGGGCGTGCCGGGGAGCTGTTTTTT
TRBV7-9	many	.	TRBJ1-1	CASSHPDSPMKAFF	TGTGCCAGCAGCCACCCTGACTCGCCAATGAAAGCTTTCTTT
TRBV11-2	many	.	TRBJ2-7	CASSEDWGAFYEQYF	TGTGCCAGCAGCGAAGACTGGGGAGCCTTCTACGAGCAGTACTTC
TRBV4-1	many	.	TRBJ1-6	CASSQGVRDNSPLHF	TGCGCCAGCAGCCAGGGAGTTCGGGATAATTCACCCCTCCACTTT
TRBV5-1	.	.	TRBJ1-2	CASSLASEGIYLF	TGCGCCAGCAGCTTGGCCAGCGAAGGTATCTACCTCTTC
TRBV10-3	few	.	TRBJ1-2	CAISESQAHYGYTF	TGTGCCATCAGTGAGTCACAGGCGCACTATGGCTACACCTTC
TRBV14	many	.	TRBJ2-6	CASSLSGANVLTF	TGTGCCAGCAGCCTCTCTGGGGCCAACGTCCTGACTTTC
TRBV29-1	few	.	TRBJ2-7	CSVGGGGDSYEQYF	TGCAGCGTTGGGGGAGGGGGCGACTCCTACGAGCAGTACTTC
TRBV7-9	many	.	TRBJ2-5	CASSRTVQETQYF	TGTGCCAGCAGCCGGACAGTTCAAGAGACCCAGTACTTC
TRBV5-5	.	.	TRBJ2-6	CASSWLSGSLSGANVLTF	TGTGCCAGCAGCTGGCTGTCCGGGAGCCTCTCTGGGGCCAACGTCCTGACTTTC
TRBV11-2	many	TRBD1	TRBJ1-2	CASSRQGAQGYGYTF	TGTGCCAGCAGCCGACAGGGGGCGCAGGGCTATGGCTACACCTTC
TRBV12-3/TRBV12-4	.	TRBD2	TRBJ2-5	CASSPPWTSGGGTQYF	TGTGCCAGCAGTCCCCCCTGGACTAGCGGGGGAGGGACCCAGTACTTC
TRBV4-2	many	.	TRBJ2-7	CASSQERRIYEQYF	TGTGCCAGCAGCCAAGAGCGACGCATCTACGAGCAGTACTTC
TRBV12-3/TRBV12-4	many	TRBD1	TRBJ1-1	CASRDSGTGNTEAFF	TGTGCCAGCAGAGACTCCGGGACAGGAAACACTGAAGCTTTCTTT
TRBV28	many	TRBD1	TRBJ1-5	CASTPGLRQGARGNQPQHF	TGTGCCAGCACCCCGGGCCTGCGACAGGGGGCGCGTGGCAATCAGCCCCAGCATTTT
TRBV7-8	many	TRBD2	TRBJ2-1	CASSPGLAGGREQFF	TGTGCCAGCAGCCCAGGACTAGCGGGGGGGCGTGAGCAGTTCTTC
TRBV11-2	many	TRBD1	TRBJ2-3	CASSLQGALMDTQYF	TGTGCCAGCAGCTTACAGGGGGCGCTTATGGATACGCAGTATTTT
TRBV28	once	TRBD1	TRBJ2-3	CASSSPGQGRDTQYF	TGTGCCAGCAGTTCGCCCGGACAGGGGAGGGATACGCAGTATTTT
TRBV7-8	many	.	TRBJ2-1	CASSYLRGGDEQFF	TGTGCCAGCAGTTACCTCAGGGGAGGCGATGAGCAGTTCTTC
TRBV24-1	few	TRBD1	TRBJ2-1	CATSDPRQGFEQFF	TGTGCCACCAGTGATCCCAGACAGGGCTTTGAGCAGTTCTTC
TRBV7-2	many	TRBD1	TRBJ1-2	CASSLVGQGAGGYTF	TGTGCCAGCAGCTTAGTGGGACAGGGGGCCGGTGGCTACACCTTC
TRBV5-1	many	.	TRBJ1-6	CASSSTDNNSPLHF	TGCGCCAGCAGCTCGACCGATAATAATTCACCCCTCCACTTT
TRBV20-1	few	.	TRBJ2-7	CSAFPVRDGYEQYF	TGCAGTGCTTTCCCAGTCCGGGACGGGTACGAGCAGTACTTC
TRBV2	few	.	TRBJ1-1	CARLDRTEAFF	TGTGCCAGATTAGACCGCACTGAAGCTTTCTTT